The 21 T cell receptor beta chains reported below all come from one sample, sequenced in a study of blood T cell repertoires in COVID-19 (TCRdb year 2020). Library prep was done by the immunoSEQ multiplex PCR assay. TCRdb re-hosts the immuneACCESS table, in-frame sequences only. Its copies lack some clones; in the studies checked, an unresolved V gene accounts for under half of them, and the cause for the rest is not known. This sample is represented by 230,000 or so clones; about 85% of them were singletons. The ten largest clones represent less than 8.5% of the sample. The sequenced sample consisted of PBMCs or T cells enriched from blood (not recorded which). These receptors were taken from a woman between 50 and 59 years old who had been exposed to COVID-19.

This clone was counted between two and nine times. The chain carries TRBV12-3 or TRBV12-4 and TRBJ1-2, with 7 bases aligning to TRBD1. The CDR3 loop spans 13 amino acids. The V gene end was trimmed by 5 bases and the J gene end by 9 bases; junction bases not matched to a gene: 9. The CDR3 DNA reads TGTGCCAGCAGTCCCGGGACAGCCGTTCGCTACACCTTC. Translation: CASSPGTAVRYTF.

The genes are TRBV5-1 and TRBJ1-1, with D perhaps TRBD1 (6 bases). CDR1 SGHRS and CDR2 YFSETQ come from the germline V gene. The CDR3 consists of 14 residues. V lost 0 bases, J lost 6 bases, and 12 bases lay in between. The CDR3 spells CASSLVGARAEAFF. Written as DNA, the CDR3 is TGCGCCAGCAGCTTGGTGGGGGCCCGTGCTGAAGCTTTCTTT. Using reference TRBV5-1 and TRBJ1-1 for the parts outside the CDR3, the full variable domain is KAGVTQTPRYLIKTRGQQVTLSCSPISGHRSVSWYQQTPGQGLQFLFEYFSETQRNKGNFPGRFSGRQFSNSRSEMNVSTLELGDSALYLCASSLVGARAEAFFGQGTRLTVV.

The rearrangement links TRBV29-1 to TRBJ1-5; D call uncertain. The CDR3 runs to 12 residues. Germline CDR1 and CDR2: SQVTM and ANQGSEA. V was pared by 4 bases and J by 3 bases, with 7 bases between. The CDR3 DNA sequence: TGCAGCGTTGGACACGACAATCAGCCCCAGCATTTT. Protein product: CSVGHDNQPQHF.

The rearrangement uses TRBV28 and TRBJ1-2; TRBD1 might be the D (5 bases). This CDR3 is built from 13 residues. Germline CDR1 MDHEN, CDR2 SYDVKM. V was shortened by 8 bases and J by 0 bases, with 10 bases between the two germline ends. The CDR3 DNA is TGTGCCAGCGTGAAGGGGCCTAACTATGGCTACACCTTC. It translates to CASVKGPNYGYTF.

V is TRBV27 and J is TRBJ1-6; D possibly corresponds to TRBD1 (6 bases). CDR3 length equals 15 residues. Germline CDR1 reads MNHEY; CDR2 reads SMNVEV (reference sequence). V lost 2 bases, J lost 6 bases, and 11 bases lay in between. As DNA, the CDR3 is TGTGCCAGCAGTTTACGGGGGGCCTTTAATTCACCCCTCCACTTT. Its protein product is CASSLRGAFNSPLHF.

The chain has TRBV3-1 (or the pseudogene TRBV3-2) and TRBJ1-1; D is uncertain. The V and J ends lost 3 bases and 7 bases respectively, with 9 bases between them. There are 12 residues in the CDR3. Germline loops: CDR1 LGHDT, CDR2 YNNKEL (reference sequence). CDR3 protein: CASSQYEGEAFF. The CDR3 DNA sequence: TGTGCCAGCAGCCAGTACGAGGGTGAAGCTTTCTTT.

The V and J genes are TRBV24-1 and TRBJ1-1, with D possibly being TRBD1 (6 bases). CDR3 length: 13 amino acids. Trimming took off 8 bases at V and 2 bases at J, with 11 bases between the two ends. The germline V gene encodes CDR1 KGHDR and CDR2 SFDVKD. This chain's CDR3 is CATKAGGNTEAFF. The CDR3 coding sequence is TGTGCCACCAAAGCGGGGGGCAACACTGAAGCTTTCTTT.

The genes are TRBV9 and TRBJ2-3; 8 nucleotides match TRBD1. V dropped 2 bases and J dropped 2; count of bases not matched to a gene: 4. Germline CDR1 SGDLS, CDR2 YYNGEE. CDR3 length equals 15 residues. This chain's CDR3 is CASSVAGGLTDTQYF. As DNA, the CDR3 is TGTGCCAGCAGCGTCGCAGGGGGCCTCACAGATACGCAGTATTTT.

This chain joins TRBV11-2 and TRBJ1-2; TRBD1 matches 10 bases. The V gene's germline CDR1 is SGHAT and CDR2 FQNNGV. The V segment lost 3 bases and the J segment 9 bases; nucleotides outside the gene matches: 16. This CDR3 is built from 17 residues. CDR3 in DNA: TGTGCCAGCAGCTTTTATCCACGGGGGACAGGGGATCGGAGCTACACCTTC. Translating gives CASSFYPRGTGDRSYTF.

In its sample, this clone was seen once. CDR3 nucleotides: TGCGCCAGCAGCTTGGTCCCGGGGAGGAGGACTGAAGCTTTCTTT. Translating gives CASSLVPGRRTEAFF. This rearrangement joins TRBV5-1 to TRBJ1-1; D is undetermined. The CDR3 has 15 residues. Germline lookup yields CDR1 SGHRS and CDR2 YFSETQ. With 0 bases removed from V and 5 bases from J, the gap between germline ends came to 14 bases.

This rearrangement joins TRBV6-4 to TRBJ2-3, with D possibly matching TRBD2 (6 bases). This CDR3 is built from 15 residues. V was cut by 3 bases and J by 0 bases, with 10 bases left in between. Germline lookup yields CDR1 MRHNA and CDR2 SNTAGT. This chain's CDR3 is CASSERGRSTDTQYF. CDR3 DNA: TGTGCCAGCAGTGAGCGGGGACGGAGCACAGATACGCAGTATTTT.

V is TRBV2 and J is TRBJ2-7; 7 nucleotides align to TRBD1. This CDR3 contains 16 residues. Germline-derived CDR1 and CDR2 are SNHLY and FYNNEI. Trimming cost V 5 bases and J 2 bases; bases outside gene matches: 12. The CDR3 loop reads CASSTPQQGIAYEQYF. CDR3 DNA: TGTGCCAGCAGTACTCCCCAACAGGGGATCGCCTACGAGCAGTACTTC. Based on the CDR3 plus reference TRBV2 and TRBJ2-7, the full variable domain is EPEVTQTPSHQVTQMGQEVILRCVPISNHLYFYWYRQILGQKVEFLVSFYNNEISEKSEIFDDQFSVERPDGSNFTLKIRSTKLEDSAMYFCASSTPQQGIAYEQYFGPGTRLTVT.

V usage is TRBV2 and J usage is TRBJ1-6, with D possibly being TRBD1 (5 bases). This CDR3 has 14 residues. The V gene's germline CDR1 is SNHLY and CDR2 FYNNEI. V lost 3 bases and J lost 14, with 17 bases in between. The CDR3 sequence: CASSELDTLSALHF. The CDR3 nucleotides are TGTGCCAGCAGTGAGTTGGACACTTTATCGGCCCTCCACTTT.

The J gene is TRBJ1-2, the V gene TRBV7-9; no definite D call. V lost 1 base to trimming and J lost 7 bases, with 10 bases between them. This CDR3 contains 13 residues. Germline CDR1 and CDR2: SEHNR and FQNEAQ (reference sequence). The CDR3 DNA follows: TGTGCCAGCAGCTTAGGTGAGGTGTCTGGCTACACCTTC. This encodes CASSLGEVSGYTF.

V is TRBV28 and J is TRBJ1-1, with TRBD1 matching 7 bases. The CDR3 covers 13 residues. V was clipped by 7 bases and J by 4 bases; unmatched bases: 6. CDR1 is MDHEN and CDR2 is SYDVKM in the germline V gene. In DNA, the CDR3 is TGTGCCAGCACCTGGGACAGAGGCACTGAAGCTTTCTTT. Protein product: CASTWDRGTEAFF.

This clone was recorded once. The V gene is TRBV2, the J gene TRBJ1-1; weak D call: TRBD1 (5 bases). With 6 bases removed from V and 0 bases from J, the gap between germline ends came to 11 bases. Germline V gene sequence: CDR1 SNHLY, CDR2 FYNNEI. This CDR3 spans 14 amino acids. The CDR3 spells CASRTTELNTEAFF. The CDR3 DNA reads TGTGCCAGCAGGACGACAGAATTGAACACTGAAGCTTTCTTT.

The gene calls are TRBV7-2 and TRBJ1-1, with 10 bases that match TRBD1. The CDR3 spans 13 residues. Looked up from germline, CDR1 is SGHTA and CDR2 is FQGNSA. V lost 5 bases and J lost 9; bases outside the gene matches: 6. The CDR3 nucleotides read TGTGCCAGCAGCGCCCGGGACAGGGGACAAGCTTTCTTT. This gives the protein CASSARDRGQAFF.

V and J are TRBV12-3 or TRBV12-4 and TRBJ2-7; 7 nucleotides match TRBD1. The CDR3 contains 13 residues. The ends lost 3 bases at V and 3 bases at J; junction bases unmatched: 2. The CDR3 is CASSLGQLYEQYF. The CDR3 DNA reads TGTGCCAGCAGTTTGGGACAGCTCTACGAGCAGTACTTC.

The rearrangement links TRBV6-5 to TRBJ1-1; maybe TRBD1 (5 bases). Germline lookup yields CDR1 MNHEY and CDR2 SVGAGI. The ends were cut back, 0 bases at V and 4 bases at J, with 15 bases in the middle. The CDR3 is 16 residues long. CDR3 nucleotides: TGTGCCAGCAGTTACTCTCGTTTTGGGGCACCCACTGAAGCTTTCTTT. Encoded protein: CASSYSRFGAPTEAFF.

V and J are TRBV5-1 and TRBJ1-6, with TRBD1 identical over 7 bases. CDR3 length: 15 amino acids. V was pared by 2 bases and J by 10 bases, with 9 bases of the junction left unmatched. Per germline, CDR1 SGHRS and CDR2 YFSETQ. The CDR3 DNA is TGCGCCAGCAGCTTATCACAGGGGTTAGGCTCACCCCTCCACTTT. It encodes CASSLSQGLGSPLHF.

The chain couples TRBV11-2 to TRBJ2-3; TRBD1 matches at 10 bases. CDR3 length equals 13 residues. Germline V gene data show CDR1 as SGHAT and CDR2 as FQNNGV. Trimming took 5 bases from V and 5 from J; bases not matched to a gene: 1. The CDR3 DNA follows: TGTGCCAGCAGCAGGGACAGGGGAGATACGCAGTATTTT. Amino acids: CASSRDRGDTQYF.